This TCR beta chain was sequenced during a study of cytomegalovirus exposure and HLA in healthy donors. Trimming took 4 bases from V and 10 from J; bases not matched to a gene: 13. Germline V gives CDR1 SGHDN, CDR2 FVKESK. The CDR3 is 15 amino acids. Regarding the study as a whole: Some V segments could not be told apart, so they were left out, TRBV6-2 and TRBV6-3 among them. Association with HLA alleles at 0.05 false discovery rate was found for 16,951 TCR beta sequences in a later analysis.

A note on this clone: The antigen remains undetermined.

Primers for the PCR totalled 60 Vbeta and 13 Jbeta. TCRdb's copy holds only in-frame clones and misses some; the assay was immunoSEQ multiplex PCR. The sample gives under 75,000 clones, 74% of which show up once; over 10% is in the top ten. The sample consisted of PBMCs. The TCR comes from a human donor in good health. V and J are TRBV14 and TRBJ2-7; 10 nucleotides line up with TRBD2. CDR3 in DNA: TGTGCCAGCAGCCTACAATCCGGGACTAGCGCCCTCCAGTACTTC. Translated, it gives CASSLQSGTSALQYF.